Only a few counts were recorded for the clone carrying this TCR beta chain. The entry originates in a study of cytomegalovirus exposure and HLA in healthy donors. These donors counted as nominally healthy when sampled, but unrecorded immune exposures were likely. PCR was performed using 60 Vbeta and 13 Jbeta primers. Repertoires were generated with immunoSEQ multiplex PCR, while TCRdb's copy carries only in-frame clones and drops some. The sample has 140,000 to 150,000 clones; roughly three fifths are singletons. Looked up from germline, CDR1 is LGHNA and CDR2 is YSLEER. J lost 5 bases, V lost 4 bases, and 6 bases had no gene match. The CDR3 is made up of 15 amino acids.

The specimen was PBMCs. The chain has TRBV4-3 and TRBJ2-5, with 11 bases fitting TRBD1. The receptor comes from a male donor in good health and CMV-seronegative. The CDR3 coding sequence is TGCGCCAGCAGCCGTGGACAGGGGGCGGAGGAGACCCAGTACTTC. This gives the protein CASSRGQGAEETQYF.